The 30 T cell receptor beta chains presented below share a single source sample, sequenced in a study of blood T cell repertoires in COVID-19. Generated by immunoSEQ multiplex PCR, the TCRdb table keeps only in-frame clones and is missing some. The sample lists about 260,000 clones, less than 90% occurring once. Sequenced material: peripheral blood. These receptors were collected from a man aged 55 to 70 with acute or convalescent COVID-19.

The J gene is TRBJ2-1, the V gene TRBV2; 8 bases are shared with TRBD2. Trimming took 2 bases from V and 8 from J; bases not matched to a gene: 8. This CDR3 comprises 15 residues. The germline V gene has CDR1 SNHLY and CDR2 FYNNEI. The CDR3 DNA reads as TGTGCCAGCAGTGAACAGAGCGGGAGTTTCTATGAGCAGTTCTTC. Amino acid sequence: CASSEQSGSFYEQFF.

This chain connects TRBV3-1 (or the pseudogene TRBV3-2) to TRBJ2-7, with a possible D match to TRBD1 (6 bases). V was shortened by 1 base and J by 5 bases, with 15 bases between the two germline ends. The germline V gene has CDR1 LGHDT and CDR2 YNNKEL (reference sequence). The CDR3 runs to 15 residues. CDR3 residues: CASSQGRAGVHEQYF. CDR3 DNA: TGTGCCAGCAGCCAAGGAAGGGCAGGGGTGCACGAGCAGTACTTC.

The chain combines TRBV14 with TRBJ2-7; D is unresolved. The CDR3 runs 12 residues. V lost 0 bases and J 4 bases, leaving 4 bases between the germline ends. Germline V gives CDR1 SGHDN, CDR2 FVKESK. The CDR3 bases are TGTGCCAGCAGCCAAGATCCATACGAGCAGTACTTC. Translating it yields CASSQDPYEQYF.

The chain is built from TRBV3-1 (or the pseudogene TRBV3-2) and TRBJ1-2; TRBD1 agrees at 9 bases. The germline V gene has CDR1 LGHDT and CDR2 YNNKEL (reference sequence). V lost 5 bases and J lost 8; bases outside the gene matches: 12. This CDR3 region has 15 residues. The CDR3 coding sequence is TGTGCCAGCAGCTCCTACGCGGGACAGGGACGCGGCTACACCTTC. Its protein product is CASSSYAGQGRGYTF.

V and J are TRBV2 and TRBJ2-3; 9 bases line up with TRBD2. This CDR3 is built from 13 residues. The junction had 7 bases not matched to a gene; V was cut back by 9 bases and J by 6 bases. Per germline, CDR1 SNHLY and CDR2 FYNNEI. The CDR3 DNA reads as TGTGCCAGGGGACTAGCCCGACTGGATACGCAGTATTTT. Its protein product is CARGLARLDTQYF.

The genes are TRBV30 and TRBJ1-1; no reliable D call. Germline CDR1 is GTSNPN and CDR2 is SVGIG (reference sequence). The CDR3 sequence is 13 residues long. Deletions cut 0 bases from V and 1 base from J, with 6 bases between. The CDR3 bases are TGTGCCTGGAGTGTACACAAGAACACTGAAGCTTTCTTT. This encodes CAWSVHKNTEAFF.

The rearrangement uses TRBV14 and TRBJ2-2; 12 positions agree with TRBD1. In germline, CDR1 is SGHDN, CDR2 FVKESK. The CDR3 loop spans 16 amino acids. V lost 4 bases, J lost 6 bases, and 6 bases stayed unmatched. CDR3 amino acids: CASSPAGTGGSGELFF. As DNA, the CDR3 is TGTGCCAGCAGCCCTGCCGGGACAGGGGGCTCCGGGGAGCTGTTTTTT.

This chain connects TRBV5-4 to TRBJ1-4; D is ambiguous. V dropped 1 base and J dropped 0 bases, with 13 bases sitting between them. Germline V gene data show CDR1 as SGHNT and CDR2 as YYREEE (reference sequence). The length of the CDR3 is 17 residues. The chain's CDR3 is CASSLNTRTATNEKLFF. In nucleotides, the CDR3 is TGTGCCAGCAGCTTGAATACCAGGACTGCAACTAATGAAAAACTGTTTTTT. Filled out from reference TRBV5-4 and TRBJ1-4, the complete variable domain reads ETGVTQSPTHLIKTRGQQVTLRCSSQSGHNTVSWYQQALGQGPQFIFQYYREEENGRGNFPPRFSGLQFPNYSSELNVNALELDDSALYLCASSLNTRTATNEKLFFGSGTQLSVL.

The chain employs TRBV4-1 and TRBJ1-1, with 8 nucleotides matching TRBD1. The ends lost 1 base at V and 6 bases at J; junction bases unmatched: 1. Looked up from germline, CDR1 is MGHRA and CDR2 is YSYEKL. The CDR3 runs 13 residues. The CDR3 protein is CASSQAGGSEAFF. Here the CDR3 DNA reads TGCGCCAGCAGCCAAGCAGGGGGCTCTGAAGCTTTCTTT.

The chain links TRBV11-2 to TRBJ2-7; TRBD2 might be the D (6 bases). The CDR3 has 16 amino acids. Germline CDR1 and CDR2: SGHAT and FQNNGV. V gave up 2 bases and J gave up 1 base, with 15 bases separating them. The CDR3 DNA reads TGTGCCAGCAGCTTAAGTGAGGGAGGCGGTTCCTACGAGCAGTACTTC. Its protein product is CASSLSEGGGSYEQYF. Based on the CDR3 plus reference TRBV11-2 and TRBJ2-7, the full variable domain is EAGVAQSPRYKIIEKRQSVAFWCNPISGHATLYWYQQILGQGPKLLIQFQNNGVVDDSQLPKDRFSAERLKGVDSTLKIQPAKLEDSAVYLCASSLSEGGGSYEQYFGPGTRLTVT.

As DNA, the CDR3 is TGTGCCAGCAGCGGCGTCCGCCGGGACACAGATACGCAGTATTTT. This sequence encodes CASSGVRRDTDTQYF. V gene TRBV5-6 combines with J gene TRBJ2-3, with D possibly TRBD2 on 5 matching bases. CDR3 length equals 15 residues. Trimming removed 4 bases at V and 2 bases at J, with 14 bases between. Germline lookup yields CDR1 SGHDT and CDR2 YYEEEE.

The chain couples TRBV5-4 to TRBJ1-2; D gene uncertain. The CDR3 covers 12 residues. Trimming took 0 bases from V and 8 from J, leaving 8 bases between them. Per germline, CDR1 SGHNT and CDR2 YYREEE (reference sequence). This chain's CDR3 is CASSLGAGGYTF. In nucleotides, the CDR3 is TGTGCCAGCAGCTTGGGGGCCGGCGGCTACACCTTC.

The CDR3: CASSFSRVATDTQYF. The CDR3 DNA reads TGTGCCAGCAGCTTCAGCCGGGTCGCCACAGATACGCAGTATTTT. The chain links TRBV7-9 to TRBJ2-3, with D hard to call. Germline-derived CDR1 and CDR2 are SEHNR and FQNEAQ (reference sequence). The CDR3 runs to 15 residues. The V gene lost 3 bases and the J gene lost 2 bases, with 12 bases spanning the gap.

J is TRBJ2-7 and V is TRBV6-2 or TRBV6-3; 9 bases fit TRBD2. Looked up from germline, CDR1 is MNHEY and CDR2 is SVGEGT. The CDR3 contains 15 residues. V trimming: 4 bases; J trimming: 4 bases; junction bases outside the gene matches: 8. CDR3 nucleotides: TGTGCCAGCAGTTTAACCGGGACTAGCCCTTACGAGCAGTACTTC. This codes for CASSLTGTSPYEQYF.

This clone has more than one count but fewer than ten. The J gene is TRBJ1-2, the V gene TRBV4-1, with 7 bases matching TRBD1. The V gene end was trimmed by 0 bases and the J gene end by 8 bases; junction bases not matched to a gene: 15. The CDR3 has 17 residues. Germline lookup yields CDR1 MGHRA and CDR2 YSYEKL. CDR3 nucleotide sequence: TGCGCCAGCAGCCAAGATCTGGGCGACAGGGTCGGTCGGGGCTACACCTTC. Protein sequence: CASSQDLGDRVGRGYTF.

In this sample, this clone turned up once. V is TRBV3-1 (or the pseudogene TRBV3-2) and J is TRBJ1-3; weak D call: TRBD1 (5 bases). The germline V gene has CDR1 LGHDT and CDR2 YNNKEL (reference sequence). CDR3 length: 15 amino acids. V lost 4 bases to trimming and J lost 0 bases, with 10 bases between them. The DNA of the CDR3 is TGTGCCAGCAGCCTATTAAGGGGCTCTGGAAACACCATATATTTT. Amino acid sequence: CASSLLRGSGNTIYF.

The chain recombines TRBV6-5 with TRBJ2-1; 9 bases align to TRBD1. The V gene end was trimmed by 6 bases and the J gene end by 9 bases; junction bases not matched to a gene: 6. CDR1 is MNHEY and CDR2 is SVGAGI in the germline V gene. The CDR3 contains 13 residues. The CDR3, as DNA: TGTGCCAGCAGCGCGGGACAGGGTCCTGAGCAGTTCTTC. Protein: CASSAGQGPEQFF.

About this clone: Since no conserved phenylalanine or tryptophan closes the CDR3, a read error is the likely cause. This chain joins TRBV15 and TRBJ1-2; 9 bases agree with TRBD1. The ends lost 1 base at V and 7 bases at J; junction bases unmatched: 7. The CDR3 sequence is 15 residues long. CDR1 is LNHNV, CDR2 YYDKDF, per germline (reference sequence). The CDR3 spells CATSRGGTGWGGYTS. The CDR3 DNA sequence: TGTGCCACCAGCAGAGGTGGGACAGGGTGGGGTGGCTACACCTCC.

This chain links TRBV6-4 with TRBJ2-2; 15 bases map to TRBD2. The germline V gene has CDR1 MRHNA and CDR2 SNTAGT. After removal of 5 bases from V and 6 bases from J, the junction contained 1 base not matched to a gene. The CDR3 totals 15 residues. The CDR3 spells CASSRTSGGAGELFF. DNA for the CDR3: TGTGCCAGCAGTCGGACTAGCGGGGGGGCCGGGGAGCTGTTTTTT.

This clone was observed a single time. The rearrangement joins TRBV12-1 to TRBJ2-4; whether TRBD2, the table's D call, matches the DNA was not checked. TRBV12-1 counts as a pseudogene. CDR3 size: 17 residues. This CDR3 reads CASSFPTGSPEGNIQYF. In nucleotides, the CDR3 is TGTGCCAGCAGCTTTCCAACGGGGTCACCTGAGGGAAACATTCAGTACTTC.

A single count supports this clone. V and J are TRBV2 and TRBJ2-1, with 9 bases aligning to TRBD1. Germline values: CDR1 SNHLY, CDR2 FYNNEI. The CDR3 sequence is 15 residues long. V was pared by 4 bases and J by 2 bases, with 3 bases of the junction left unmatched. CDR3 DNA sequence: TGTGCCAGCAGTGTGGGACAGGGAGCCTACAATGAGCAGTTCTTC. Protein: CASSVGQGAYNEQFF.

The chain joins TRBV6-6 to TRBJ1-2; 7 bases line up with TRBD1. CDR1 and CDR2 (germline): MNHNY, SVGAGI (reference sequence). The CDR3 length is 14 residues. V was clipped by 8 bases and J by 5 bases; unmatched bases: 11. CDR3 in DNA: TGTGCCAGCGTATATGCCCAGACAGGGTATGGCTACACCTTC. Translated, it gives CASVYAQTGYGYTF.

This clone was detected once. J is TRBJ2-7 and V is TRBV6-6, with 7 positions matching TRBD2. V trimming: 7 bases; J trimming: 4 bases; junction bases outside the gene matches: 13. Germline V lookup: CDR1 MNHNY, CDR2 SVGAGI (reference sequence). This CDR3 has 15 residues. Here the CDR3 DNA reads TGTGCCAGCACCGGAGAAGGCGGGAGTTGGTACGAGCAGTACTTC. The encoded protein is CASTGEGGSWYEQYF.

This rearrangement joins TRBV4-2 to TRBJ2-2, with 9 bases fitting TRBD1. The CDR3 has 16 residues. CDR1 and CDR2 (germline): LGHNA, YNFKEQ. J gave up 6 bases and V 0 bases, and 5 bases lay outside the gene matches. This CDR3 reads CASSQDSTGGSGELFF. DNA of the CDR3: TGTGCCAGCAGCCAAGATTCGACAGGGGGTTCCGGGGAGCTGTTTTTT.

The V and J genes are TRBV18 and TRBJ2-1, with 12 bases fitting TRBD2. CDR3 length equals 14 residues. Germline CDR1 KGHSH, CDR2 LQKENI. The junction had 0 bases not matched to a gene; V was cut back by 4 bases and J by 5 bases. CDR3 bases: TGTGCCAGCTCACGACTAGCGGGGGACAATGAGCAGTTCTTC. It translates to CASSRLAGDNEQFF.

V and J are TRBV28 and TRBJ2-7; 16 bases agree with TRBD2. With V trimmed by 4 bases and J by 7 bases, 13 bases remained unmatched. The length of the CDR3 is 18 residues. CDR1 is MDHEN and CDR2 is SYDVKM in the germline V gene. CDR3 amino acids: CASSSPGLAGGRAKEQYF. CDR3 DNA: TGTGCCAGCAGTTCCCCGGGACTAGCGGGAGGGCGCGCGAAGGAGCAGTACTTC.

This clone has only one observation. The chain recombines TRBV29-1 with TRBJ2-3; TRBD2 agrees at 8 bases. This CDR3 is built from 13 residues. The J segment lost 3 bases and the V segment lost 1 base, leaving 0 bases of the junction unmatched. The germline V gene encodes CDR1 SQVTM and CDR2 ANQGSEA. Here the CDR3 DNA reads TGCAGCGTTGAAGCGGGGGGGACAGATACGCAGTATTTT. It is translated as CSVEAGGTDTQYF.

This chain uses TRBV7-9 with TRBJ1-2, with D possibly being TRBD1 (5 bases). The germline CDR1 and CDR2 sequences are SEHNR and FQNEAQ (reference sequence). Trimming removed 5 bases at V and 4 bases at J, with 20 bases between. The length of the CDR3 is 16 residues. The CDR3 DNA reads TGTGCCAGCAGCGCAGACCCCAGGGCCCTTTTCTATGGCTACACCTTC. Encoded protein: CASSADPRALFYGYTF.

Only one count was recorded for this clone. V gene TRBV19 combines with J gene TRBJ2-6; TRBD2 matches at 7 bases. V was pared by 6 bases and J by 0 bases, with 8 bases of the junction left unmatched. The CDR3 consists of 17 residues. In germline, CDR1 is LNHDA, CDR2 SQIVND (reference sequence). The CDR3 sequence is CASSADGGSSGANVLTF. The CDR3 nucleotides are TGTGCCAGTAGCGCGGACGGGGGGAGCTCTGGGGCCAACGTCCTGACTTTC.

The chain is built from TRBV6-1 and TRBJ1-3; 9 bases are a match to TRBD1. The CDR3 has 19 residues. V lost 2 bases, J lost 1 base, and 12 bases stayed unmatched. Germline loops: CDR1 MNHNS, CDR2 SASEGT. The CDR3 nucleotides are TGTGCCAGCAGTGAATTACCCCCCGGGACAGGGATATCTGGAAACACCATATATTTT. Residues: CASSELPPGTGISGNTIYF.